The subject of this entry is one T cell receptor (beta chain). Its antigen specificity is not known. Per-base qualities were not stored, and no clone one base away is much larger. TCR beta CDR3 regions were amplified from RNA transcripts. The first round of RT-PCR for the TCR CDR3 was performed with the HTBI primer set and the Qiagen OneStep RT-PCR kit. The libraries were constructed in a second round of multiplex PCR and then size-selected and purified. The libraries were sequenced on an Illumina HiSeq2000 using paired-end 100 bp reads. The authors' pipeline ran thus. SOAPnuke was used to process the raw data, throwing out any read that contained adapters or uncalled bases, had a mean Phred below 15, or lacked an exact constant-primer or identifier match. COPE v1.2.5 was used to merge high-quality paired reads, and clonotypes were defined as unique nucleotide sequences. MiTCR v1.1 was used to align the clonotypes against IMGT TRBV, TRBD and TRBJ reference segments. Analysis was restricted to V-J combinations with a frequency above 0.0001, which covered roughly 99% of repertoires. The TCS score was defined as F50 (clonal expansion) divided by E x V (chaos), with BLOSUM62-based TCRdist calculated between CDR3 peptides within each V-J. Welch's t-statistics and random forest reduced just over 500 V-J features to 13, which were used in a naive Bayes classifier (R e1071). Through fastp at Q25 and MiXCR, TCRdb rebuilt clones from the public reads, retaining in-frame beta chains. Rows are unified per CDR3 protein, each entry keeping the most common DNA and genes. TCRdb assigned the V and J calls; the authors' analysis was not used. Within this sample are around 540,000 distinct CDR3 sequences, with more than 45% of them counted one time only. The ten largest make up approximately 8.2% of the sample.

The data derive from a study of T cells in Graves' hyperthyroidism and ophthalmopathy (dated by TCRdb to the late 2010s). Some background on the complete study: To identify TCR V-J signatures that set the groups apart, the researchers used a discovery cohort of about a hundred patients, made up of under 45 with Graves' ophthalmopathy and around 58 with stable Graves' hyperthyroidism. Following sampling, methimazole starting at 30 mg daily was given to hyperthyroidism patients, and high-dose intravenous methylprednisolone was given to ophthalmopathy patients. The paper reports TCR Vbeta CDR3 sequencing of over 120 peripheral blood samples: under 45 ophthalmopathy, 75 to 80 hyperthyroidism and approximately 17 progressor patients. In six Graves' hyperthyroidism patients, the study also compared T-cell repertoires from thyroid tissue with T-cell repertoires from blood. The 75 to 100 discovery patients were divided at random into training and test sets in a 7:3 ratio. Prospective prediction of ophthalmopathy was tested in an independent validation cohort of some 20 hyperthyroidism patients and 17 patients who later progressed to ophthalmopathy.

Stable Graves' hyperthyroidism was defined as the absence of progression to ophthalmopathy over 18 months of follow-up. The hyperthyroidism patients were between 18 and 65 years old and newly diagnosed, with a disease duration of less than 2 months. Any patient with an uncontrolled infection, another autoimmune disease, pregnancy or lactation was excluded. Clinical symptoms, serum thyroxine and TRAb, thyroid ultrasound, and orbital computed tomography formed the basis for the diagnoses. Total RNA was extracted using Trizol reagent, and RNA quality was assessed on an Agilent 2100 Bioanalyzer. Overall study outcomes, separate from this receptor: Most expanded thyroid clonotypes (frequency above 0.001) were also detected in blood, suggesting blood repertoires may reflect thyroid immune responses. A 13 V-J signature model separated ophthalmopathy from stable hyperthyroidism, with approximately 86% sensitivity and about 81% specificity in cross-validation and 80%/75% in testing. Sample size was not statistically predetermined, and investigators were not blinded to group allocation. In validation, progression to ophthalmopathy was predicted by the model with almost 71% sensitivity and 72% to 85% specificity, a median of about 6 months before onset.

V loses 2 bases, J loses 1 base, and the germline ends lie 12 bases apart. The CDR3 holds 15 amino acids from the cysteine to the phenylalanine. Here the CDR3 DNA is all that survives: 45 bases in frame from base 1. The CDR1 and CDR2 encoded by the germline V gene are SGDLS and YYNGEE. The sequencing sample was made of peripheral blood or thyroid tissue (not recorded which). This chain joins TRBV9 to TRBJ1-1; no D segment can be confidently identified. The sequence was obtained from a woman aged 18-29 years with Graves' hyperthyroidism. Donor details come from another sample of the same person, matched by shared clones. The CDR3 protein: CASSVDRHQNTEAFF. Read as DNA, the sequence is TGTGCCAGCAGCGTTGATCGGCATCAGAACACTGAAGCTTTCTTT.